The 21 T cell receptor beta chains below come from one sample, sequenced in a study of blood T cells in healthy people across ages (dated by TCRdb to the mid-2010s). The method was 5' RACE. These reads were obtained on an Illumina HiSeq 2500. The second PCR ran for roughly 6 to 11 cycles and used a J-beta primer mix along with a sample-barcoded 5' primer. The public reads were run again by TCRdb, first through fastp at Q25 and then through MiXCR, and only productive beta chains were kept. Each CDR3 protein gets just one entry, which takes the most common genes and DNA from the rows behind it. The table for this sample lists about 1.4 million distinct CDR3 sequences; roughly 60% of them were counted only once. Of the sample, 6.5% to 8.5% falls within the top ten clones. Sequences were obtained from blood. The receptor source for this set is a young man in good health.

The CDR3 spells CASSEPGQGAEETQYF. The CDR3 DNA follows: TGTGCCAGCAGTGAACCGGGACAGGGGGCTGAAGAGACCCAGTACTTC. J is TRBJ2-5 and V is TRBV6-1; 12 positions match TRBD1. The CDR3 runs 16 residues. Germline CDR1 and CDR2: MNHNS and SASEGT. Trimming removed 2 bases from V and 3 bases from J; junction bases left unmatched: 4.

The J gene is TRBJ1-2, the V gene TRBV4-2, with D tentatively TRBD1 (6 bases). V lost 2 bases to trimming and J lost 8 bases, with 18 bases between them. The CDR3 is made up of 15 amino acids. Germline V CDR1 and CDR2: LGHNA, YNFKEQ. Here the CDR3 DNA reads TGTGCCAGCAGCCAAAATACAGGGACGGGTCAGGGCTACACCTTC. Translation: CASSQNTGTGQGYTF.

J is TRBJ1-1 and V is TRBV19; tentative D call: TRBD1 (5 bases). The CDR3 has 14 residues. The ends were cut back, 5 bases at V and 5 bases at J, with 15 bases in the middle. Germline assignment: CDR1 LNHDA and CDR2 SQIVND (reference sequence). The CDR3 coding sequence is TGTGCCAGTAGTTTCCCCCAGGGTAGGACTGAAGCTTTCTTT. Translation: CASSFPQGRTEAFF.

The gene calls are TRBV15 and TRBJ2-1; 10 positions match TRBD2. The CDR3 has 16 amino acids. Unmatched junction bases numbered 8, after V lost 3 bases and J lost 6 bases. CDR1 and CDR2 (germline): LNHNV, YYDKDF (reference sequence). CDR3 sequence (DNA): TGTGCCACCAGCAGCACACTAGCGGGAACGGGCAATGAGCAGTTCTTC. Its protein product is CATSSTLAGTGNEQFF.

The genes are TRBV25-1 and TRBJ1-2; 10 nucleotides line up with TRBD1. The junction had 5 bases not matched to a gene; V was cut back by 2 bases and J by 8 bases. From germline, CDR1 is MGHDK and CDR2 SYGVNS. The CDR3 consists of 14 residues. CDR3 DNA sequence: TGTGCCAGCAGTGAAGGGGGGACAGGGGTCGGCTACACCTTC. Amino acids: CASSEGGTGVGYTF.

The CDR3 bases are TGCGCCAGCAGCCCTAAGATCCTTGGGGACCAAGAGACCCAGTACTTC. Its protein is CASSPKILGDQETQYF. The chain is built from TRBV4-1 and TRBJ2-5; the D is unclear. V was clipped by 4 bases and J by 0 bases, with 15 bases between them. CDR1 and CDR2 from the germline V gene are MGHRA and YSYEKL. The CDR3 runs to 16 residues.

The CDR3 loop reads CASRDRGIYEQYF. The CDR3 DNA sequence: TGTGCCAGCAGAGACAGGGGTATCTACGAGCAGTACTTC. The chain combines TRBV6-1 with TRBJ2-7, with 8 nucleotides matching TRBD1. V was pared by 6 bases and J by 3 bases, with 4 bases of the junction left unmatched. This CDR3 has 13 residues. Germline CDR1 MNHNS, CDR2 SASEGT.

This chain links TRBV2 with TRBJ2-7, with D possibly called TRBD1 or TRBD2 (5 bases each). The J call may not be correct, given that the DNA end is closer to TRBJ2-5. The CDR3 runs to 16 residues. In germline, CDR1 is SNHLY, CDR2 FYNNEI. CDR3: CASSRGDRDLGETQYF. The CDR3, as DNA: TGTGCCAGCAGTAGAGGGGACCGGGACCTAGGAGAGACCCAGTACTTC.

The chain is built from TRBV19 and TRBJ2-5, with TRBD1 identical over 10 bases. The end of the DNA is better explained by TRBJ2-7, so the J call may be wrong. This CDR3 is built from 14 residues. CDR1 and CDR2 from the germline V gene are LNHDA and SQIVND (reference sequence). CDR3 in amino acids: CARTPGTGDYEQYF. The CDR3 nucleotides are TGTGCCAGAACCCCGGGGACAGGGGACTACGAGCAGTACTTC.

The gene calls are TRBV21-1 and TRBJ1-2; TRBD1, as called in the table, went unchecked against the DNA. TRBV21-1 has pseudogene status. CDR3 length: 15 residues. This CDR3 is CASSKGTGVFYDYTF. DNA of the CDR3: TGTGCCAGCAGCAAAGGGACAGGGGTTTTCTATGACTACACCTTC.

This rearrangement joins TRBV21-1 to TRBJ2-5; the table's D gene call, TRBD2, was not cross checked with the DNA. The DNA end favors TRBJ2-1, so the J call may be wrong. TRBV21-1 is recorded as a pseudogene. This CDR3 has 16 amino acids. The CDR3: CASSPSERGGLETQFF. The CDR3 DNA reads as TGTGCCAGCAGTCCCTCGGAGAGGGGAGGGCTAGAGACCCAGTTCTTC.

This clonotype was seen only once. The rearrangement uses TRBV18 and TRBJ2-7; D may be TRBD1 (6 bases). CDR3 length equals 14 residues. Per the germline V gene, CDR1 is KGHSH and CDR2 is LQKENI. Trimming removed 1 base at V and 1 base at J, with 8 bases between. The CDR3 DNA follows: TGTGCCAGCTCACCACGGGACAAGTCCTACGAGCAGTACTTC. Translated, it gives CASSPRDKSYEQYF.

There are a few counts of this clonotype. The chain uses TRBV20-1 and TRBJ1-4; 10 positions agree with TRBD1. V shed 3 bases and J 7 bases; nucleotides not matched to a gene: 5. The germline V gene has CDR1 DFQATT and CDR2 SNEGSKA (reference sequence). This CDR3 spans 14 amino acids. CDR3 amino acids: CSARDRGIGEKLFF. The DNA for the CDR3 is TGCAGTGCTAGGGACAGGGGGATAGGTGAAAAACTGTTTTTT.

The CDR3 reads CAISGTGGVPEQYF. In DNA, the CDR3 is TGTGCCATCAGTGGGACAGGGGGGGTCCCCGAGCAGTACTTC. The chain employs TRBV10-3 and TRBJ2-7; 10 bases are shared with TRBD1. The CDR3 spans 14 residues. Trimming cost V 4 bases and J 6 bases; bases outside gene matches: 6. Looked up from germline, CDR1 is ENHRY and CDR2 is SYGVKD.

The chain uses TRBV4-1 and TRBJ2-4, with 9 positions matching TRBD2. The J call may be mistaken, given a closer DNA end match to TRBJ2-7. The CDR3 sequence is 14 residues long. The germline CDR1 and CDR2 sequences are MGHRA and YSYEKL. Here the CDR3 reads CASSHRGLAYEQYF. CDR3 bases: TGCGCCAGCAGCCACCGGGGACTAGCTTACGAGCAGTACTTC.

Notes on this clonotype: The junction does not match germline at one end; this may be a read error. The chain joins TRBV27 to TRBJ1-6; no clear D gene. This CDR3 contains 15 residues. Per germline, CDR1 MNHEY and CDR2 SMNVEV (reference sequence). The DNA of the CDR3 is TGTGCCGGCAGTTTTGGCCGGACCCCGGTTTCACCCCTCCACTTT. Translated, it gives CAGSFGRTPVSPLHF.

The J gene is TRBJ2-5, the V gene TRBV27; D remains unclear. V was shortened by 4 bases and J by 8 bases, with 11 bases between the two germline ends. The length of the CDR3 is 12 residues. The germline V gene has CDR1 MNHEY and CDR2 SMNVEV (reference sequence). CDR3: CASSSLVGTQYF. The DNA of the CDR3 is TGTGCCAGCAGTTCCCTTGTTGGAACCCAGTACTTC.

The V call is TRBV20-1, the J call TRBJ2-5; D could derive from TRBD1 or TRBD2 (5 bases each). Germline CDR1 is DFQATT and CDR2 is SNEGSKA (reference sequence). Trimming pared 2 bases from V and 12 bases from J, leaving 10 bases between. The CDR3 totals 10 residues. The CDR3 region is CSARWGPEYF. The CDR3 DNA follows: TGCAGTGCTAGATGGGGACCAGAGTACTTC.

This clonotype has just a few counts. V and J are TRBV7-2 and TRBJ2-7; D is ambiguous. V lost 8 bases, J lost 2 bases, and 16 bases lay in between. CDR3 length: 14 residues. Looked up from germline, CDR1 is SGHTA and CDR2 is FQGNSA. This CDR3 is CASGDRGGTYEQYF. CDR3 DNA: TGTGCCAGCGGTGACCGCGGCGGAACCTACGAGCAGTACTTC.

As for this clonotype: The junction departs from germline at one end; a sequencing error may be responsible. J is TRBJ2-6 and V is TRBV6-2 or TRBV6-3; TRBD1 or TRBD2 may be the D gene (5 bases each). The germline V gene encodes CDR1 MNHEY and CDR2 SVGEGT. There are 17 residues in the CDR3. CDR3 bases: TGTGCCAGCAGCCTTGGACGGGGAAACTCTGGGGCCGACGTCCTGACTTTC. Translating it yields CASSLGRGNSGADVLTF.

Comments on this clonotype: One junction end does not reproduce the germline sequence, and a read error may be involved. The chain is built from TRBV4-1 and TRBJ2-1; 14 nucleotides match TRBD2. CDR1 is MGHRA, CDR2 YSYEKL, per germline. The CDR3 totals 16 residues. CDR3 DNA: TGCGCCGGCAGCCAACGACTAGCGGGGGGGGGCAATGAGCAGTTCTTC. Encoded protein: CAGSQRLAGGGNEQFF.